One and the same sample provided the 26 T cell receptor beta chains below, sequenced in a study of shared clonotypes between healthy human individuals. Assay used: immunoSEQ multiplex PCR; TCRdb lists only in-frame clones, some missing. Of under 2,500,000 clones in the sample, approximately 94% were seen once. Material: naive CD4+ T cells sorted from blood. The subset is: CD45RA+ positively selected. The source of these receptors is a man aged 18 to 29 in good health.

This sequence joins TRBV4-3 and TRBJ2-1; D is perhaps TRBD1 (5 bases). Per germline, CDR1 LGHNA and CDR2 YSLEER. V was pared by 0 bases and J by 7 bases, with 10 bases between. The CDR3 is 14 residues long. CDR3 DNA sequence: TGCGCCAGCAGCCAAGATGCCAGGGTAAATGAGCAGTTCTTC. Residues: CASSQDARVNEQFF.

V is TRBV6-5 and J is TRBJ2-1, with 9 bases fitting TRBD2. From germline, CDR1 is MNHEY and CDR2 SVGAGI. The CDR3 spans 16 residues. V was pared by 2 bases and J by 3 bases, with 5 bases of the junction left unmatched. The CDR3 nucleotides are TGTGCCAGCAGTTACCCGGCTAGCGGGAACTACAATGAGCAGTTCTTC. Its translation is CASSYPASGNYNEQFF.

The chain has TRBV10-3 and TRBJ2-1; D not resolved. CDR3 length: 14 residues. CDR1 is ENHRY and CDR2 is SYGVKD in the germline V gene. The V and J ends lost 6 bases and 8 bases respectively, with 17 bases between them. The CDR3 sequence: CAISLIGWSDEQFF. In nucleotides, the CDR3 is TGTGCCATCAGCCTAATCGGCTGGTCCGATGAGCAGTTCTTC.

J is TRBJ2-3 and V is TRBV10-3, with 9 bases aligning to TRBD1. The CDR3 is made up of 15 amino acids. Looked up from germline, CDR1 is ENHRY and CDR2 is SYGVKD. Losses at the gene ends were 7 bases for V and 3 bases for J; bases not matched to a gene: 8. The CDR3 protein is CAITDRGIPTDTQYF. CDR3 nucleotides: TGTGCCATCACGGACAGGGGCATTCCAACAGATACGCAGTATTTT.

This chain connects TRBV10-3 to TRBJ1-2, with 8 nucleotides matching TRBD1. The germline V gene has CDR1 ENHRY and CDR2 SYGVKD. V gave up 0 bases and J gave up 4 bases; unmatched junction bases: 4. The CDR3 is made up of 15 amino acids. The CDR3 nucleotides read TGTGCCATCAGTGAGTCGCAGGGGGCAGGCTATGGCTACACCTTC. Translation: CAISESQGAGYGYTF.

CDR3 coding DNA: TGTGCCAGCACCGATGGGACTAGCGGGAACGAGCAGTACTTC. Translating it yields CASTDGTSGNEQYF. The chain joins TRBV6-6 to TRBJ2-7; 13 bases agree with TRBD2. Germline V gene sequence: CDR1 MNHNY, CDR2 SVGAGI (reference sequence). This CDR3 spans 14 amino acids. V shed 7 bases and J 5 bases; nucleotides not matched to a gene: 5.

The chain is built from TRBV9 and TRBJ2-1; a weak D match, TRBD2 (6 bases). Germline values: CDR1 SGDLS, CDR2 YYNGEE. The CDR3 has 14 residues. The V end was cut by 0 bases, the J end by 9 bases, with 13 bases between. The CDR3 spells CASSVGLVRAEQFF. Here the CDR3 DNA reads TGTGCCAGCAGCGTAGGACTAGTACGGGCTGAGCAGTTCTTC. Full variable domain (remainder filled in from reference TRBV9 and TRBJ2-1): DSGVTQTPKHLITATGQRVTLRCSPRSGDLSVYWYQQSLDQGLQFLIQYYNGEERAKGNILERFSAQQFPDLHSELNLSSLELGDSALYFCASSVGLVRAEQFFGPGTRLTVL.

CDR3 residues: CASRYRETQYF. Here the CDR3 DNA reads TGTGCCAGCAGGTATCGGGAGACCCAGTACTTC. The chain is built from TRBV5-6 and TRBJ2-5; D ambiguous. V shed 5 bases and J shed 5 bases, with 7 bases lying between them. CDR3 length: 11 residues. Germline CDR1 is SGHDT and CDR2 is YYEEEE.

The CDR3 region has the DNA TGTGCCAGCAGTCAGGGACAGGGGATTCAGCCCCAGCATTTT. Translation gives CASSQGQGIQPQHF. The J gene is TRBJ1-5, the V gene TRBV25-1; 10 bases line up with TRBD1. Germline V CDR1 and CDR2: MGHDK, SYGVNS. CDR3 length: 14 amino acids. V lost 5 bases, J lost 6 bases, and 4 bases stayed unmatched.

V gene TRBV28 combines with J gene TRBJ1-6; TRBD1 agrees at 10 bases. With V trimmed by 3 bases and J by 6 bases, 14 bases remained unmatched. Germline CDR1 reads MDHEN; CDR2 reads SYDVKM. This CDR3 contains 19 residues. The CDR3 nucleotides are TGTGCCAGCAGTTTGTGGACCGGGACAGGGGAACTGGGTAATTCACCCCTCCACTTT. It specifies CASSLWTGTGELGNSPLHF.

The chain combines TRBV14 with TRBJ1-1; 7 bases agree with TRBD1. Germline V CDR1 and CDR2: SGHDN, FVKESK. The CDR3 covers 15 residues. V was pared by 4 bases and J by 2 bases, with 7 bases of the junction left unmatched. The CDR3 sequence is CASSLRQGFNTEAFF. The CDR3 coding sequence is TGTGCCAGCAGCCTCAGACAGGGTTTTAACACTGAAGCTTTCTTT. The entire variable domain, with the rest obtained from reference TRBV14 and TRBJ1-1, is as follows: EAGVTQFPSHSVIEKGQTVTLRCDPISGHDNLYWYRRVMGKEIKFLLHFVKESKQDESGMPNNRFLAERTGGTYSTLKVQPAELEDSGVYFCASSLRQGFNTEAFFGQGTRLTVV.

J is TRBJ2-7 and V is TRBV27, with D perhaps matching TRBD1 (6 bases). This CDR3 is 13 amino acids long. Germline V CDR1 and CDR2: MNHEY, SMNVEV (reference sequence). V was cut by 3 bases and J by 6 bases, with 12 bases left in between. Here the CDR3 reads CASSLQGWAEQYF. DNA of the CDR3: TGTGCCAGCAGTTTGCAGGGGTGGGCCGAGCAGTACTTC.

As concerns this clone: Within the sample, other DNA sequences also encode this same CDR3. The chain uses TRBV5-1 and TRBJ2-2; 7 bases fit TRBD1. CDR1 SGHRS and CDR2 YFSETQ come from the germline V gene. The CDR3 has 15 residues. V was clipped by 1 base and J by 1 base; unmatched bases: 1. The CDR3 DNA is TGCGCCAGCAGCTTGCGACAGGGGAACACCGGGGAGCTGTTTTTT. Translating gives CASSLRQGNTGELFF.

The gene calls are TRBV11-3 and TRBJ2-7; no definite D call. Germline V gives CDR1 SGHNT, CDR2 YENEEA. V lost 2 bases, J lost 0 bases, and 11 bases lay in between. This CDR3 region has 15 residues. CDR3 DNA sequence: TGTGCCAGCAGCTTATTCAGTGGTCCCTCCTACGAGCAGTACTTC. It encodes CASSLFSGPSYEQYF.

CDR3 DNA: TGTGCCATCAGAGACAGGGGAAACTATGGCTACACCTTC. Protein: CAIRDRGNYGYTF. The genes are TRBV10-3 and TRBJ1-2; 8 nucleotides align to TRBD1. The length of the CDR3 is 13 residues. CDR1 and CDR2 (germline): ENHRY, SYGVKD. V lost 6 bases to trimming and J lost 2 bases; unmatched junction nucleotides: 2.

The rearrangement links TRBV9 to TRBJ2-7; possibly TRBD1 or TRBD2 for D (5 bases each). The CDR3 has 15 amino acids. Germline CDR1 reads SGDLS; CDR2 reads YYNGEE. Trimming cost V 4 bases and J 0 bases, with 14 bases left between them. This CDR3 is CASSQGTVSSYEQYF. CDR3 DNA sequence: TGTGCCAGCAGCCAAGGGACGGTGAGCTCCTACGAGCAGTACTTC.

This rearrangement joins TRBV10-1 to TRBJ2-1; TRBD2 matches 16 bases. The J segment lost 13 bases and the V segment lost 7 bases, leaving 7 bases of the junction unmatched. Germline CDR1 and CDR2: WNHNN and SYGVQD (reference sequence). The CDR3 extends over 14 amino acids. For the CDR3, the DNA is TGCGCCAGCAATTCGGGACTAGCGGGAGGGCCCCAGTTCTTC. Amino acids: CASNSGLAGGPQFF.

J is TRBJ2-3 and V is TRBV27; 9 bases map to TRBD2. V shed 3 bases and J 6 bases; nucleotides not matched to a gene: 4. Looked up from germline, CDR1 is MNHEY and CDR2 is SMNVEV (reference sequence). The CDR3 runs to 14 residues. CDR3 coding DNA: TGTGCCAGCAGTTTGGGACTAGCTGGGGATACGCAGTATTTT. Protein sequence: CASSLGLAGDTQYF.

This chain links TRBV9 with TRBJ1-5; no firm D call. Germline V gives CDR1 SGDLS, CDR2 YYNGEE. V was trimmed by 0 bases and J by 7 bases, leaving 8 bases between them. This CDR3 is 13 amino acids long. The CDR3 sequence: CASSVGIGQPQHF. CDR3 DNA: TGTGCCAGCAGCGTAGGAATAGGGCAGCCCCAGCATTTT.

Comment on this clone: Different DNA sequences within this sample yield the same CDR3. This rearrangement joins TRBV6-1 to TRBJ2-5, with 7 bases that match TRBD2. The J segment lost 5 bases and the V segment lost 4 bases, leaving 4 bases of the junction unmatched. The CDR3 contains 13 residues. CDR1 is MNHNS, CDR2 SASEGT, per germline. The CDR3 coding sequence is TGTGCCAGCAGTGGTCAGGGAGGGGAGACCCAGTACTTC. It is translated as CASSGQGGETQYF.

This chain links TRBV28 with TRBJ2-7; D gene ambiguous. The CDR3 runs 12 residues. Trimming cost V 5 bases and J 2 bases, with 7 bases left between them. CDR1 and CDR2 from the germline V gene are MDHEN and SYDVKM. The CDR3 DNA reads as TGTGCCAGCAGTATGATCCCCTACGAGCAGTACTTC. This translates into CASSMIPYEQYF.

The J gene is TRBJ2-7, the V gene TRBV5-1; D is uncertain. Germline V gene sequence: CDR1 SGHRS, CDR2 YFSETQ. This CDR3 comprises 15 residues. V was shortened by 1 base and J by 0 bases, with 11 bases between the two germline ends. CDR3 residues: CASSLFTVSSYEQYF. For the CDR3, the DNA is TGCGCCAGCAGCTTGTTTACAGTTTCCTCCTACGAGCAGTACTTC.

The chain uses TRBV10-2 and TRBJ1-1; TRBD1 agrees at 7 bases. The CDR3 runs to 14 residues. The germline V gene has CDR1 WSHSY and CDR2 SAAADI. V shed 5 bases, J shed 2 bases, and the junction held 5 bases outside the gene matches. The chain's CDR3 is CASSPQGGNTEAFF. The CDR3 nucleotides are TGCGCCAGCAGTCCTCAGGGGGGCAACACTGAAGCTTTCTTT.

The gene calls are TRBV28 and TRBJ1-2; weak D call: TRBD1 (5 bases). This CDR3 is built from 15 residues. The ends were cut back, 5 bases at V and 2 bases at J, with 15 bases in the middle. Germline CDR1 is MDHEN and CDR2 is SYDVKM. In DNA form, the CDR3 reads TGTGCCAGCAGTCCCCTCCTGGGGCCAAACTATGGCTACACCTTC. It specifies CASSPLLGPNYGYTF.

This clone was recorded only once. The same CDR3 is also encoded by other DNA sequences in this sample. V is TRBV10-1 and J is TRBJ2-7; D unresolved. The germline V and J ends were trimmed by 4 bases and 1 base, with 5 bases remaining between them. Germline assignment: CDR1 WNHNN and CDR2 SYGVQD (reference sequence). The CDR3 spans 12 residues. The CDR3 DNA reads TGCGCCAGCAGTGGCTCATCCTACGAGCAGTACTTC. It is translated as CASSGSSYEQYF.

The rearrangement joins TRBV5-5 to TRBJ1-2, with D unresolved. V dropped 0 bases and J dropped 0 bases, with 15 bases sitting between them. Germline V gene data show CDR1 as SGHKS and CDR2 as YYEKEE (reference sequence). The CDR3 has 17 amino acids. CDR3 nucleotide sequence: TGTGCCAGCAGCTTGGCCGTCGGAGGGAAGACTAACTATGGCTACACCTTC. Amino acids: CASSLAVGGKTNYGYTF.